This TCR beta chain was captured by sequencing in a study of beta chain features in type 1 diabetes. As every portion of the isolated RNA was reverse transcribed, the sequencing read expressed TCRB transcripts. The data were produced by immunoSEQ multiplex PCR, yet TCRdb's version contains in-frame clones alone and is incomplete. The table includes about 650,000 clones, 9.5% to 15% detected once. Whole-study results and caveats: When Type 1 diabetes patients were examined, their TCRB CDR3s proved moderately but significantly shorter in all four CD4+ subsets.

Heparinised blood was drawn once per donor, averaging roughly 120 mL. Remarks on this clone: No antigen is known for it.

Specimen: naive CD4+ T cells from blood. This clonotype was sampled from a man younger than 40 with type 1 diabetes.

The CDR3 DNA sequence: TGTGCCAGCAGCGTACAGGGGAGTCAGCCCCAGCATTTT. Translating gives CASSVQGSQPQHF. The chain carries TRBV7-2 and TRBJ1-5; 7 positions agree with TRBD1. V was pared by 5 bases and J by 6 bases, with 4 bases of the junction left unmatched. Germline CDR1 reads SGHTA; CDR2 reads FQGNSA. The CDR3 extends over 13 amino acids. The whole variable domain, filled in from reference TRBV7-2 and TRBJ1-5, reads GAGVSQSPSNKVTEKGKDVELRCDPISGHTALYWYRQSLGQGLEFLIYFQGNSAPDKSGLPSDRFSAERTGGSVSTLTIQRTQQEDSAVYLCASSVQGSQPQHFGDGTRLSIL.